This T cell receptor beta chain originates from a study of early T cells in non-severe SARS-CoV-2 infection. Germline V CDR1 and CDR2: SGHKS, YYEKEE (reference sequence). There are 17 residues in the CDR3. V shed 0 bases, J shed 8 bases, and the junction held 14 bases outside the gene matches. TCRdb re-called the 5' RACE reads through MiXCR, storing one row per CDR3 protein. The sample includes 97,000 or so distinct CDR3 sequences, roughly 13% of them seen just once. Note on this clonotype: A read error may explain this, as a much larger clone is one base away.

Sequencing input: whole blood. The V call is TRBV5-5, the J call TRBJ2-1, with 7 bases matching TRBD2. The sequence was collected from an adult who was a healthcare worker with PCR-confirmed SARS-CoV-2 infection or an uninfected control (not recorded which). CDR3 DNA: TGTGCCAGCAGCTTGGTGCTTCTCGGACTAGGGGTGCATGAGCAGTTCTTC. It yields the protein CASSLVLLGLGVHEQFF.